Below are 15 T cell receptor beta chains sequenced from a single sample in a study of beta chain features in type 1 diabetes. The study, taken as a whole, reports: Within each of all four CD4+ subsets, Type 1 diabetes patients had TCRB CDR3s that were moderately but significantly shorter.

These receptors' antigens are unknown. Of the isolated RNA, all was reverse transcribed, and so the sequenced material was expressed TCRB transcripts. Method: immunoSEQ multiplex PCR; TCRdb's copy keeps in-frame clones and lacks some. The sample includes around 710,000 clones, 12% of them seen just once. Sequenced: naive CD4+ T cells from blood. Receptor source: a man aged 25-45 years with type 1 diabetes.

The chain's CDR3 is CASSRRYRADTQYF. The DNA for the CDR3 is TGTGCCAGCAGCCGAAGGTATAGGGCAGATACGCAGTATTTT. The J gene is TRBJ2-3, the V gene TRBV7-2; no reliable D call. The CDR3 sequence is 14 residues long. The V gene's germline CDR1 is SGHTA and CDR2 FQGNSA. Trimming removed 5 bases at V and 4 bases at J, with 13 bases between.

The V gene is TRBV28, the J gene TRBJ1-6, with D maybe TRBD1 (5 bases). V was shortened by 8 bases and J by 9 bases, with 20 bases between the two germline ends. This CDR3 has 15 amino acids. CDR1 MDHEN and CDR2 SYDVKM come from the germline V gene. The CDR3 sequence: CASGDPGRNVSPLHF. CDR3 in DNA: TGTGCCAGCGGGGACCCGGGACGGAATGTTTCACCCCTCCACTTT. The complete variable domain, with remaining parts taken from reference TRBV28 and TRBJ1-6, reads DVKVTQSSRYLVKRTGEKVFLECVQDMDHENMFWYRQDPGLGLRLIYFSYDVKMKEKGDIPEGYSVSREKKERFSLILESASTNQTSMYLCASGDPGRNVSPLHFGNGTRLTVT.

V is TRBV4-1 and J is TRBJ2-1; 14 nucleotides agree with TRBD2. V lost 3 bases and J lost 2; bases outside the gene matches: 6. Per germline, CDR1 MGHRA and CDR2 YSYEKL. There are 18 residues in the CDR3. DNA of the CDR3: TGCGCCAGCAGCCAGGCACCGGGACTAGCGGGGGCCTACAATGAGCAGTTCTTC. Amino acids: CASSQAPGLAGAYNEQFF.

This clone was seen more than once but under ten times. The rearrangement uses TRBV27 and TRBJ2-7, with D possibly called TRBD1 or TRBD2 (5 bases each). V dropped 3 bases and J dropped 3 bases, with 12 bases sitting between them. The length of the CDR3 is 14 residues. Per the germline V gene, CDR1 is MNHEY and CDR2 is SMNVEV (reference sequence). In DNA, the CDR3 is TGTGCCAGCAGTTTCGGACAAACTAGCTACGAGCAGTACTTC. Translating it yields CASSFGQTSYEQYF.

The CDR3 region has the DNA TGTGCCAGCAGCTTAACGGTTGTCAAAGAGACCCAGTACTTC. Its protein is CASSLTVVKETQYF. This chain joins TRBV7-3 and TRBJ2-5; D not resolved. Germline CDR1 SGHTA, CDR2 FQGTGA. This CDR3 comprises 14 residues. Trimming removed 0 bases from V and 3 bases from J, with 8 bases in between.

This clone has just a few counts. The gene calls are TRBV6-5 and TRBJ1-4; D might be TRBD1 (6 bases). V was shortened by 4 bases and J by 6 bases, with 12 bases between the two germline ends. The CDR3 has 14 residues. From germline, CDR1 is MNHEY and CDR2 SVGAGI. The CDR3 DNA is TGTGCCAGCAGTTTGGAACAGGGATATGAAAAACTGTTTTTT. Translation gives CASSLEQGYEKLFF.

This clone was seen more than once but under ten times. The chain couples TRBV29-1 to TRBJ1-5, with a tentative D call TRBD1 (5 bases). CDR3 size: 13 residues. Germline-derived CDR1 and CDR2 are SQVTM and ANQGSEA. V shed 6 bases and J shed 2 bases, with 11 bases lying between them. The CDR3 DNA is TGCAGCGTCTCGCAAGGGGGCAATCAGCCCCAGCATTTT. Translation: CSVSQGGNQPQHF.

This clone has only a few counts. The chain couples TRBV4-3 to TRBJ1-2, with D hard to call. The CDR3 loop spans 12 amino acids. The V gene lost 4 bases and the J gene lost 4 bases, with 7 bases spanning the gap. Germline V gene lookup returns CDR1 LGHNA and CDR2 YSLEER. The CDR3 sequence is CASSRKGYGYTF. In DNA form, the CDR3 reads TGCGCCAGCAGCCGAAAGGGCTATGGCTACACCTTC.

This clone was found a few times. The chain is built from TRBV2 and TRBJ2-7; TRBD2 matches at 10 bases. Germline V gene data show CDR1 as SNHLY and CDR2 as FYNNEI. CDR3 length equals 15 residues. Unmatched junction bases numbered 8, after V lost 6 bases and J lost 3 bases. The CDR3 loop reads CASRKEVAGGYEQYF. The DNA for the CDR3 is TGTGCCAGCAGAAAAGAGGTAGCGGGGGGCTACGAGCAGTACTTC.

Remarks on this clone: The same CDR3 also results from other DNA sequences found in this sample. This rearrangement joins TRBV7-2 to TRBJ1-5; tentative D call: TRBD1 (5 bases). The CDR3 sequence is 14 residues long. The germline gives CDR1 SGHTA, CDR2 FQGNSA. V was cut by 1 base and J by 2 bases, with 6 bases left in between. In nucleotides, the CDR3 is TGTGCCAGCAGCTTAGAAGGGGGCAATCAGCCCCAGCATTTT. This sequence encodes CASSLEGGNQPQHF.

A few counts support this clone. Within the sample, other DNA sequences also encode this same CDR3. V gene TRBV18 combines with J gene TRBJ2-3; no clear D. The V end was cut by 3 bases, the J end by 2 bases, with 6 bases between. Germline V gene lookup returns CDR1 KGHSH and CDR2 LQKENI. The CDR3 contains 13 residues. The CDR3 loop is CASSPPVTDTQYF. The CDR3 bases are TGTGCCAGCTCACCCCCAGTCACAGATACGCAGTATTTT.

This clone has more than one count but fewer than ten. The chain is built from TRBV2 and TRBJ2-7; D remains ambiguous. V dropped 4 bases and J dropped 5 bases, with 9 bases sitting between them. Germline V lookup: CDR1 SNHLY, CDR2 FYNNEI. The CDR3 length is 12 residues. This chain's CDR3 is CASSVRNDEQYF. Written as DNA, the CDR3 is TGTGCCAGCAGTGTGAGGAACGACGAGCAGTACTTC.

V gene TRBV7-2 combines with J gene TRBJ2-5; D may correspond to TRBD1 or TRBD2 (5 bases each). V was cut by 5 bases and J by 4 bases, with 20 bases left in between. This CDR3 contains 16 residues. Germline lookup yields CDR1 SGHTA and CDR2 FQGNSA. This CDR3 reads CASSPERGRPLETQYF. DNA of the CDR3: TGTGCCAGCAGCCCGGAACGGGGACGGCCTCTAGAGACCCAGTACTTC.

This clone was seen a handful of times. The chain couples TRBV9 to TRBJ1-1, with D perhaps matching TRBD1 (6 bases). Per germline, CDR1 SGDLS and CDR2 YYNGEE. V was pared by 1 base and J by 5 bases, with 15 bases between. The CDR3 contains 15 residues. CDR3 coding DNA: TGTGCCAGCAGCGTACTTGTAGGGGGGCGAACTGAAGCTTTCTTT. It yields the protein CASSVLVGGRTEAFF.

The CDR3 region has the DNA TGCGCCAGCAGCCAGAGACAGGGGTACAATGAGCAGTTCTTC. Protein: CASSQRQGYNEQFF. The V gene is TRBV5-1, the J gene TRBJ2-1; 8 bases align to TRBD1. The CDR3 is 14 amino acids. Looked up from germline, CDR1 is SGHRS and CDR2 is YFSETQ. Trimming removed 4 bases from V and 4 bases from J; junction bases left unmatched: 4.